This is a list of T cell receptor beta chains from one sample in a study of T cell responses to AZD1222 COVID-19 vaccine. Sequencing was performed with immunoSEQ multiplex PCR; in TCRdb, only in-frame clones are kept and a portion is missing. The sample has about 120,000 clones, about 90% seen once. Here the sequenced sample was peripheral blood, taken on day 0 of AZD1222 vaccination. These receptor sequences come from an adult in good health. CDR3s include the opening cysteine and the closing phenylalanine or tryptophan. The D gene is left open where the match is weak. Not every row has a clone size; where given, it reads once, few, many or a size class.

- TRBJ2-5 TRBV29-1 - TGCAGCGTTGCATACTGGGGCTCGGAGCAAGAGACCCAGTACTTC CSVAYWGSEQETQYF
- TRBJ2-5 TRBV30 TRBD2 TGTGCCTGGAGTCGTGGACTAGAACATGAGACCCAGTACTTC CAWSRGLEHETQYF
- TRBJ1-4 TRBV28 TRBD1 TGTGCCAGCAGGGTACGGACAGGAAGAAATGAAAAACTGTTTTTT CASRVRTGRNEKLFF
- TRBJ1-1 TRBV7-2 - TGTGCCAGCAGCCTCCACACTAAGAACACTGAAGCTTTCTTT CASSLHTKNTEAFF
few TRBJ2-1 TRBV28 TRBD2 TGTGCCAGCAGTTTAGGGGGGGTCTTTGGGCAGTTCTTC CASSLGGVFGQFF
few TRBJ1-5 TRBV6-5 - TGTGCCAGCAGTTACTCGGGCAGTAGCAATCAGCCCCAGCATTTT CASSYSGSSNQPQHF
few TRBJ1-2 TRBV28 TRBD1 TGTGCCAGCAGACCCGGGACAGCGACTAATGGCTACACCTTC CASRPGTATNGYTF
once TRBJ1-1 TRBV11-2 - TGTGCCAGCAGTCCTCCGGGGGTCCGAGGAATGAACACTGAAGCTTTCTTT CASSPPGVRGMNTEAFF
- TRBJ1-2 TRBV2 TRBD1 TGTGCCAGCAGTCACCCAGACAGGGAGATCGTGTCTGGCTACACCTTC CASSHPDREIVSGYTF
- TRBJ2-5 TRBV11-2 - TGTGCCAGCAGCCCGGGTGGGGGACCGAGTCAAGAGACCCAGTACTTC CASSPGGGPSQETQYF
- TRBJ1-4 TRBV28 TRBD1 TGTGCCAGCAGTTTGGACAGGGGGCGCGTTGAAAAACTGTTTTTT CASSLDRGRVEKLFF
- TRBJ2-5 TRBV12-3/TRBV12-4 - TGTGCCAGCCTCAAGTCGACATTGGAGACCCAGTACTTC CASLKSTLETQYF
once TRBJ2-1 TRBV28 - TGTGCCAGCAGCACCGGGACGGAGACCAATGAGCAGTTCTTC CASSTGTETNEQFF
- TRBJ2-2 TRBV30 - TGTGCCTGGAGTAAAAAGCCCACCCCCGGGGAGCTGTTTTTT CAWSKKPTPGELFF
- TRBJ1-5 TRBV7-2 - TGTGCCAGCAGCTTAGCACCAAGAAATCAGCCCCAGCATTTT CASSLAPRNQPQHF